The sequence of this TCR beta chain was determined in a study of identical twins. The study's findings and limits: Reduced insertions were recorded for abundant cord blood beta clonotypes, with no such pattern in memory repertoires. Twins shared beta out-of-frame sequences in excess, but this excess was weaker.

Details on this clonotype: Its antigen is still unknown.

This CDR3 spans 15 amino acids. Germline values: CDR1 MGHDK, CDR2 SYGVNS. Trimming took 4 bases from V and 4 from J; bases not matched to a gene: 5. TCRdb re-derived calls from the 5' RACE reads in MiXCR, one entry per CDR3 protein. The table includes under 900,000 distinct CDR3 sequences, about 20% detected once. These same records also appear under a second study, on T cells expressing NK-cell markers. That work states: Among the eight sequenced donors, seven tested HCMV-seropositive and one tested seronegative. In several donors, dominant clonotypes made up 28.3-60.1% of CD3+CD56-NKG2C+ cells.

The origin of this receptor is a woman between 18 and 29 years old in good health. The chain is built from TRBV25-1 and TRBJ2-3, with 10 nucleotides matching TRBD2. Sequencing input: PBMCs. The CDR3 protein is CASSVLAGEADTQYF. The CDR3 nucleotides are TGTGCCAGCAGTGTTCTAGCGGGAGAGGCAGATACGCAGTATTTT. The full variable domain, in which reference TRBV25-1 and TRBJ2-3 provide the parts outside the CDR3, is EADIYQTPRYLVIGTGKKITLECSQTMGHDKMYWYQQDPGMELHLIHYSYGVNSTEKGDLSSESTVSRIRTEHFPLTLESARPSHTSQYLCASSVLAGEADTQYFGPGTRLTVL.